This T cell receptor (beta chain) was observed in a study of blood T cells in healthy people across ages. Notes on the study in general: Greater diversity and more naive CD4+ cells were seen in long-lived donors than in aged donors.

Trimming cost V 4 bases and J 7 bases, with 11 bases left between them. CDR1 is SQVTM and CDR2 is ANQGSEA in the germline V gene. This CDR3 region has 12 residues. It was with a sample-barcoded 5' primer and a J-beta primer mix that a second PCR of roughly 6 to 12 cycles was run. A template-switch adaptor containing 12 random nucleotides labeled each cDNA molecule. Using its own MiXCR run on the 5' RACE reads, TCRdb lists one record per CDR3 protein. The repertoire includes 1,100,000 or so distinct CDR3 sequences, around 45% of them detected once, and 18% sits in the top ten. As for this clonotype: Its cognate antigen is unknown.

Russia was home to the donors, healthy Caucasian individuals aged 6 to 90. The clonotype originates from a woman between 55 and 75 years old in good health. The specimen was blood. The chain employs TRBV29-1 and TRBJ2-1, with a possible D match to TRBD2 (5 bases). The CDR3 region has the DNA TGCAGCGTTGGGTGGACTTTTAATGAGCAGTTCTTC. Protein sequence: CSVGWTFNEQFF.